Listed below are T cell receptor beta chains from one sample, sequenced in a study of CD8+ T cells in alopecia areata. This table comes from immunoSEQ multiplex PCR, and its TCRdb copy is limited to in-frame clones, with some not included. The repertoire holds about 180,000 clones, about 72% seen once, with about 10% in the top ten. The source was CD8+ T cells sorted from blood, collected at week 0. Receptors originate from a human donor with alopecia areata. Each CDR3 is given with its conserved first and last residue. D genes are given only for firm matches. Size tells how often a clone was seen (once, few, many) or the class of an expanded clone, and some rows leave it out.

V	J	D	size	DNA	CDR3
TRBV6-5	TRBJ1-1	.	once	TGTGCCAGCAGGCCGGGGACAACCAACACTGAAGCTTTCTTT	CASRPGTTNTEAFF
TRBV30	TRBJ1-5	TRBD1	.	TGTGCCTGGAGTCTGGACAGGGCAAATCAGCCCCAGCATTTT	CAWSLDRANQPQHF
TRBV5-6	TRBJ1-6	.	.	TGTGCCAGCAGCCCAGGGTGGGGGGATTCACCCCTCCACTTT	CASSPGWGDSPLHF
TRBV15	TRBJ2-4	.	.	TGTGCCACCAGCGCCCCCTTGGAGTCCAAAAACATTCAGTACTTC	CATSAPLESKNIQYF
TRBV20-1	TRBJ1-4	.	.	TGCAGTGCTGGAATTTGGGGGCAGTTTTCTTTT	CSAGIWGQFSF
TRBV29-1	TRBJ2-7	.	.	TGCAGCGTCGACGGCGGATTACGCGGGCAGTACTTC	CSVDGGLRGQYF
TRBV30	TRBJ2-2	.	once	TGTGCCTGGAGTTTGGGACATCCGAACACCGGGGAGCTGTTTTTT	CAWSLGHPNTGELFF
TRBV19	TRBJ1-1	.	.	TGTGCCAGTAGTATTACCACTGAAGCTTTCTTT	CASSITTEAFF
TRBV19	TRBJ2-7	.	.	TGTGCCAGTAGTATAGTTGGCAGCTCCTACGAGCAGTACTTC	CASSIVGSSYEQYF
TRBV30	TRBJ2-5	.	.	TGTGCCTGGTCCCCTTGGGCCCAAGAGACCCAGTACTTC	CAWSPWAQETQYF
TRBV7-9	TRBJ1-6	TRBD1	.	TGTGCCAGCAGCCCGAGAGGGGACAGAAATTCACCCCTCCACTTT	CASSPRGDRNSPLHF
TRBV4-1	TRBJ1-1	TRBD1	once	TGCGCCAGCAGGGACAGGGCGAGAGGCACTGAAGCTTTCTTT	CASRDRARGTEAFF
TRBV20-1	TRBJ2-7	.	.	TGCAGTGGGGTAGGATGTGGGCAGTACTTC	CSGVGCGQYF
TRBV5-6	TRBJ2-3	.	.	TGTGCCAGCAGCTCCCCAGGGTTGGATACGCAGTATTTT	CASSSPGLDTQYF
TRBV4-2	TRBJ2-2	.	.	TGTGCCAGCAGCCAAGATGGGTCCGGAGGCACCGGGGAGCTGTTTTTT	CASSQDGSGGTGELFF
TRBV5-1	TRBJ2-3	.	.	TGCGCCAGCAGCTACGACAGCACAGATACGCAGTATTTT	CASSYDSTDTQYF
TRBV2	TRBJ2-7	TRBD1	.	TGTGCCACCTGGGACAGGGGCTCCTACGAGCAGTACTTC	CATWDRGSYEQYF
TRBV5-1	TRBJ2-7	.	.	TGCGCCAGCAGCTTGGAGGTCGGACCCTACGAGCAGTACTTC	CASSLEVGPYEQYF
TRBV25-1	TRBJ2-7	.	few	TGTGCCAGCAGTGTGGACGGGTGGTACGAGCAGTACTTC	CASSVDGWYEQYF
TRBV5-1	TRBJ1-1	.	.	TGCGCCAGCAGTAGGAGGCCTGAAGCTTTCTTT	CASSRRPEAFF
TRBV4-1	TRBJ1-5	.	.	TGCGCCAGCAGCCAAGATACATACCCGAATCAGCCCCAGCATTTT	CASSQDTYPNQPQHF
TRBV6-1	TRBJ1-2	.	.	TGTGCCAGCAGTGAAGATCTTGGGGAGCGCCGGAGTGGCTACACCTTC	CASSEDLGERRSGYTF
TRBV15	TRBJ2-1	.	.	TGTGCCACCACAGGGCTACAGATCAACAATGAGCAGTTCTTC	CATTGLQINNEQFF
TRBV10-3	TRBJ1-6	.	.	TGTGCCATCAGTGAGTCGACTAGGGGGGGTTCACCCCTCCACTTT	CAISESTRGGSPLHF
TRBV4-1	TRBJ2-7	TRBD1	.	TGCGCCAGCAGCCAAGTTGTGCCAGGGGGCTACGAGCAGTACTTC	CASSQVVPGGYEQYF
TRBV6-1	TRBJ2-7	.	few	TGTGCCAGTGCTGATTACGAGCAGTACTTC	CASADYEQYF
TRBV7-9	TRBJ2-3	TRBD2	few	TGTGCCAGCAGCTCCTTAATGGGGACTAGCGGGTACACAGATACGCAGTATTTT	CASSSLMGTSGYTDTQYF
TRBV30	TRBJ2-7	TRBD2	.	TGTGCCTGGAGCGGCCTCGGACTAGCGGGTACCTACGAGCAGTACTTC	CAWSGLGLAGTYEQYF
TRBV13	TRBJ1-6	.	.	TGTGCCAGCAGCCCCCCTCCGGGGCCCTATAATTCACCCCTCCACTTT	CASSPPPGPYNSPLHF
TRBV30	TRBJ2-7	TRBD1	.	TGTGCCTGGGGGACAGGGTTCGACTACGAGCAGTACTTC	CAWGTGFDYEQYF
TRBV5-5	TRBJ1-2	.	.	TGTGCCAGCTGGCAGGGTACTCATGGCTACACCTTC	CASWQGTHGYTF
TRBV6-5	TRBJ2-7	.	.	TGTGCCAGCAGTTACGAACCTCCAGGCTCCTACGAGCAGTACTTC	CASSYEPPGSYEQYF
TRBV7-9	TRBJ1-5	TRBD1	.	TGTGCCAGCAGCTCCTCAAACAAAGGGACAGGGCCCCGCCGTCAGCCCCAGCATTTT	CASSSSNKGTGPRRQPQHF
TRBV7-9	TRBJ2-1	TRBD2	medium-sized	TGTGCCAGCAGTTCCAGCGGGGGAAATGAGCAGTTCTTC	CASSSSGGNEQFF
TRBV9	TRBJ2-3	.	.	TGTGCCAGCAGCGTAGGGAATACGCAGTATTTT	CASSVGNTQYF
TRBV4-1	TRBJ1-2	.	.	TGCGCCAGCAGCAGGGGATTTCTGAATGGCTACACCTTC	CASSRGFLNGYTF
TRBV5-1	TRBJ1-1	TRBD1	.	TGCGCCAGCAGCTTTTGGGGACAGGGGACTGAAGCTTTCTTT	CASSFWGQGTEAFF
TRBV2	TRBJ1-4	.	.	TGTGCCAGCCTGGGGGGGAATGAAAAACTGTTTTTT	CASLGGNEKLFF
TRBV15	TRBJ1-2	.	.	TGTGCCACCAGCAGACGATGGGAGGGGTCTAAGGTGGGAAGCTACACCTTC	CATSRRWEGSKVGSYTF
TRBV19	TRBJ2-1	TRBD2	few	TGTGCCAGTAGTCTGGCTAGCGGCAATGAGCAGTTCTTC	CASSLASGNEQFF
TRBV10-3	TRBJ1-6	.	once	TGTGCCACTCTCAAGGGGTTCAATTCACCCCTCCACTTT	CATLKGFNSPLHF
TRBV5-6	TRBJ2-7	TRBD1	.	TGTGCCAGCAGCTTGGGCAGGGGGAACGAGCAGTACTTC	CASSLGRGNEQYF
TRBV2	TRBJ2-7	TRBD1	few	TGTGCCAGCAGTGAAATAAGGGACAGTACCTCCTACGAGCAGTACTTC	CASSEIRDSTSYEQYF
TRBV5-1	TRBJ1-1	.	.	TGCGCCAGCAGCCTCACGGGGGCATCTGAAGCTTTCTTT	CASSLTGASEAFF
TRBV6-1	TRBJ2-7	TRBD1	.	TGTGCCAGCCTCGGACAGGGGGACTACGAGCAGTACTTC	CASLGQGDYEQYF
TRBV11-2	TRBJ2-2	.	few	TGTGCCAGCACGGGGAACACCGGGGAGCTGTTTTTT	CASTGNTGELFF